Given below is one T cell receptor (beta chain) in context. The specificity of this receptor is unknown. No much larger clone is present one base from it, and per-base qualities are unavailable. Reading from cysteine to phenylalanine, the CDR3 counts 15 amino acids. Only CDR3 DNA is held: 45 bases, read in frame from base 1. The V end gives up 5 bases and the J end 2 bases, leaving 4 bases in the junction not matched to a gene. CDR1 is given as SGHTA and CDR2 as FQGNSA, both from the germline V gene. These data belong to a study of cytomegalovirus exposure and HLA in healthy donors (dated by TCRdb to about 2017). Regarding the complete study: According to an earlier analysis of 450 to 650 of the donors, roughly 180 million T cells yielded 117 million unique TCR beta sequences and more than 250 Gb of sequence data. Typing coverage differed by locus: A, B, C, DRB1 and DQB1 were typed in roughly 629-640 donors, DQA1 in 500 to 550, DPA1 in 600 to 610, and DPB1 in approximately 450. High-throughput TCR immunosequencing, statistical association of individual TCRs with disease status, and machine learning were combined to predict cytomegalovirus infection status. A handful of DR-DQ haplotypes were handled as single units for association and clustering because linkage in the cohort was strong. The aim of the study was to test whether cataloging public T cell receptors could identify signatures of past pathogen exposure. In a later genetic analysis, genome-wide SNP genotypes for about three fifths of the roughly 670 donors were used, and that subset was treated as a discovery cohort. All discovery cohort repertoires had been generated on a single sequencing platform. To study patterns of TCR occurrence, a later analysis re-analyzed previously published TCR beta repertoires from around 700 donors and added high-resolution HLA genotyping. Along with the approximately 600-subject first cohort, a separate validation cohort of 120 different subjects was used. The study profiled the T cell repertoires of 550 to 700 subjects by immunosequencing and related them to cytomegalovirus serostatus. Rather than drawing on any new phenotypic data, the later analysis identified candidate immune exposures from TCR beta sequences and the way those sequences occurred across donors. Of the roughly 400 genotyped donors, around 81% fell in the genetic ancestry cluster associated with self-reported Caucasian donors. In an earlier analysis of a few hundred of the donors, high-throughput TCR beta sequencing was used to judge whether each TCR beta V gene segment behaved as functional or pseudogenic. Donor age, sex, ethnicity and CMV serostatus were compiled alongside the repertoire data. Class I and class II HLA loci were covered by the typing at four-digit resolution. Around 300 gigabases of sequencing data and 78 million or so unique TCR sequences were included in an early release covering around 650 HLA-typed donors. On average, roughly 200,000 unique TCR beta nucleotide sequences were sequenced per donor among 398 genotyped donors of the cohort, with roughly 18% of those sequences being non-productive.

Library generation was performed with the immunoSEQ multiplex PCR assay. For the multiplex PCR, a mixture combining 60 forward primers for TCR Vbeta segments and 13 reverse primers for TCR Jbeta segments was used. Amplification of the CDR3 region of rearranged TCR beta genes was performed with a multiplex PCR assay on genomic DNA. Amplified TCR beta libraries were sequenced as 87-base-pair reads on the Illumina HiSeq System. Concerning the study's data processing: In a later analysis, some 80 million unique TCR beta chains were counted across the 666 repertoires, and roughly 11 million of these chains were shared by at least two donors. Raw reads were error-corrected and collapsed into unique sequences with a nearest-neighbor algorithm that merged closely related sequences to remove PCR and sequencing errors. Alignment of CDR3 sequences to IMGT reference sequences was used to assign V, D and J gene segments. Each retained sequence needed at least a six-nucleotide match to both a V gene segment and a J gene segment. Rearrangements were called productive when the CDR3 lacked stop codons and stayed in frame with V and J; all others were non-productive. Following IMGT convention, CDR3 was defined as the stretch from the second conserved V-encoded cysteine up to the conserved J-encoded phenylalanine. The earlier analysis of about 640 of the donors excluded any sequence lacking an unambiguous match to a single V gene segment. In an earlier analysis of several hundred of the donors, V segments were called functional above 56.7% productive rearrangements and were called segregating when the between-donor standard deviation exceeded 5%. A statistical classification framework was developed to diagnose cytomegalovirus status using the catalog of TCR beta chain sequences. A later analysis assigned V and J genes by comparing TCR nucleotide sequences with IMGT/GENE-DB human TR gene sequences. In a later analysis, CDR3 sequences and most-parsimonious VDJ recombination scenarios were assigned using the TCRdist pipeline. A later analysis defined each TCR beta chain by its CDR3 amino acid sequence plus V-gene family, and excluded reads lacking a unique V-gene family. As a way to deal with suspected cross-contamination and a sequencing artifact, a later analysis dropped roughly 600 nucleotide sequences that were highly shared and had low generation probability. For each public chain, a later analysis derived a clonal expansion index from normalized ranks of inferred template counts within each repertoire. Generation probabilities in a later analysis came from a VDJ recombination model fitted to out-of-frame rearrangements, and those results were checked against IGoR. A later analysis scored TCR-TCR, TCR-HLA and TCR-CMV co-occurrence with hypergeometric tests, applying a repertoire-size bias correction to TCR pairs. In a later analysis, false discovery rates were estimated by permuting HLA or CMV assignments 20 times. A later analysis grouped co-occurring TCRs with DBSCAN, adding TCRdist sequence similarity when clustering within HLA-allele-positive subsets. Repertoires with fewer than 30,000 or more than 120,000 public chains were left out of co-occurrence clustering, as were four to six repertoires with anomalous nucleotide sharing. Here the immuneACCESS table is served through TCRdb, limited to in-frame sequences with V and J called. Missing clones are a known gap in these copies; in checked studies unresolved V genes cover under half, and the rest lacks a known reason. The V and J calls and the clone size are those of that table, but D and trimming were determined from the DNA. Within this sample are about 130,000 clones, with around 8.5% of them counted one time only. 4.5% to 6% of the sample is taken by the ten largest.

On the study overall, not on this receptor specifically: According to a later analysis, TCR association rates differed among HLA loci, with DRB1 alleles showing the most associated TCRs and HLA-C alleles showing the fewest. The earlier analysis of a few hundred of the donors excluded seventeen rarely observed V segments, including chromosome 9 orphons, because counts were too low. Presence/absence analyses assumed roughly uniform sequencing depth across donors, an assumption that may not hold. This cohort had only TCR beta chains sequenced, and the lack of alpha or paired-chain data limited which features could be detected. Several of the top co-occurrence clusters appeared to be linked to parvovirus B19, influenza, CMV and Epstein-Barr virus, according to a later analysis. A later analysis associated 17,000 or so TCR beta sequences with specific HLA alleles at a false discovery rate of 0.05. A later genetic analysis reported fewer N-insertions in productive TCRs among donors in an Asian-associated ancestry cluster than the roughly 620-donor mean. Because the 87-base-pair reads could not distinguish some IMGT-functional V segments, including TRBV6-2 and TRBV6-3, those segments were excluded. Most TCR sequences were seen in very few donors, while some public TCRs were found in many individuals. In a later genetic analysis, a missense DCLRE1C variant was associated with V-gene and J-gene trimming of TCR beta chains, and the association was replicated in an independent cohort. A total of fewer than 200 TCR beta chains were listed by the study as associated with cytomegalovirus. A group of highly shared sequence variants was considered likely to be a technical artifact of the sequencing pipeline. A few of the identified cytomegalovirus-associated TCR beta chains were confirmed in vitro to be specific for cytomegalovirus antigens. A further reported finding was that TCR beta sequences accurately predicted the HLA-A and HLA-B alleles for most subjects in the first cohort. Linkage disequilibrium might explain the correlated functional status among segregating V segments, but an unknown experimental factor could not be excluded. Strong co-occurrence of HLA alleles, especially DR and DQ, made assigning TCR associations to individual alleles difficult. According to the authors, the approach could potentially be generalized to other disease states and immunological phenotypes. In a later analysis, HLA-associated TCR beta chains were found to be more clonally expanded and to have lower generation probabilities than equally common non-associated chains. Broadly in line with IMGT annotations, most TCR beta V segments showed up in productive rearrangements about 87% or about 30% of the time in an earlier analysis of roughly 590 of the donors. In both the original and validation cohorts, the classifier was reported to diagnose cytomegalovirus status with high specificity and sensitivity. Because HLA typing was unavailable for some donors at each locus, only the typed subset was used in association tests. The only immune exposure information available for the cohort was CMV serostatus. Most CMV-associated TCR beta chains appeared to be HLA-restricted in a later analysis, and the HLA associations seemed to be driven largely by CMV exposure.

The cohort comprised some 730 healthy bone marrow donors. At the time of sampling, every cohort member was nominally healthy, though immune exposures that went unrecorded were likely present. The donor tested CMV seronegative and was one of the 352 seronegative cohort members. A peripheral blood sample was provided by each donor, and peripheral blood mononuclear cells were used for TCR beta sequencing. Genomic DNA extraction from the blood cell samples was performed with the Qiagen DNeasy Blood Extraction Kit. This TCR came from a man aged 40-49 years in good health and CMV-seronegative. Source material: PBMCs. The sequence links TRBV7-2 to TRBJ2-5, with 11 central nucleotides matching TRBD2. The encoded CDR3 is CASSGSGGVQETQYF. The nucleotide sequence is TGTGCCAGCAGCGGTAGCGGGGGGGTTCAAGAGACCCAGTACTTC.